This is a list of T cell receptor beta chains from one sample in a study of cytomegalovirus exposure and HLA in healthy donors. TCRdb keeps only in-frame clones here, not all; method: immunoSEQ multiplex PCR. This sample has over 150,000 clones, with approximately 77% found just once. The material sequenced was PBMCs. These receptors all stem from a man between 18 and 35 years old in good health and CMV-seronegative. Both conserved end residues are part of each CDR3. D genes are given only for firm matches. Size tells how often a clone was seen (once, few, many) or the class of an expanded clone, and some rows leave it out.

v_gene,abundance,d_gene,j_gene,CDR3nt,CDR3aa
TRBV9,.,TRBD1,TRBJ2-5,TGTGCCAGCAGCGTAGGGGTCGCAGGACAGGGGACGCAAGAGACCCAGTACTTC,CASSVGVAGQGTQETQYF
TRBV6-1,once,TRBD1,TRBJ1-2,TGTGCCAGCAGTGAAAACGTCTGGTGGACAGGGGGGGACTATGGCTACACCTTC,CASSENVWWTGGDYGYTF
TRBV18,once,TRBD1,TRBJ2-5,TGTGCCAGCTCACCTCTCACGACAGGGTCTAAAGAGACCCAGTACTTC,CASSPLTTGSKETQYF
TRBV7-2,.,TRBD1,TRBJ2-1,TGTGCCAGCAGAGGGGGCCAGGGGGCCTACAATGAGCAGTTCTTC,CASRGGQGAYNEQFF
TRBV10-2,.,.,TRBJ2-2,TGCGCCAGCAGTGTGATCCTAGCGCTCCACACCGGGGAGCTGTTTTTT,CASSVILALHTGELFF
TRBV7-2,.,.,TRBJ2-3,TGTGCCAGCAGCTTATGGGTGGGTCTAGCAGATACGCAGTATTTT,CASSLWVGLADTQYF
TRBV5-1,few,TRBD1,TRBJ2-7,TGCGCCAGCAGCTACGAAGGGGGCCTCGGGCAGTACTTC,CASSYEGGLGQYF
TRBV9,.,.,TRBJ2-3,TGTGCCAGCAGCGTAGAAGGGGGTCGCACAGATACGCAGTATTTT,CASSVEGGRTDTQYF
TRBV27,.,.,TRBJ2-6,TGTGCCAGCAGTTTGGGGGCCTGGGACGTTAGCTCTGGGGCCAACGTCCTGACTTTC,CASSLGAWDVSSGANVLTF
TRBV6-1,few,.,TRBJ2-5,TGTGCCAGCAGTGAAGCGCGGGAGACCCAGTACTTC,CASSEARETQYF
TRBV28,.,TRBD2,TRBJ2-5,TGTGCCAGCAGCCTTAGGGTGGGACTAGCCCAAGCAGAGACCCAGTACTTC,CASSLRVGLAQAETQYF
TRBV5-1,few,TRBD2,TRBJ2-1,TGCGCCAGCAGCAAAGCGGGAGATCAAGGGAATGAGCAGTTCTTC,CASSKAGDQGNEQFF
TRBV5-5,.,TRBD2,TRBJ2-1,TGTGCCAGCAGTCAACATCCACAGTCCGGGACTAGCCTGGATGAGCAGTTCTTC,CASSQHPQSGTSLDEQFF
TRBV7-6,once,TRBD2,TRBJ2-7,TGTGCCAGCAGTCCAGACCCCGGGACTAGCGGGGCCAGCTCCTACGAGCAGTACTTC,CASSPDPGTSGASSYEQYF
TRBV5-1,.,TRBD2,TRBJ2-1,TGCGCCAGCAGCTCGGGACTAGCGGGAGCGGGTGAGCAGTTCTTC,CASSSGLAGAGEQFF
TRBV19,.,TRBD2,TRBJ2-3,TGTGCCAGTAGTATAACCGCAGTGCGGACTAGCGGGACTTTCACAGATACGCAGTATTTT,CASSITAVRTSGTFTDTQYF
TRBV9,.,TRBD2,TRBJ2-5,TGTGCCAGCAGCAAGGGAGGGATACCACTGGGAGAGACCCAGTACTTC,CASSKGGIPLGETQYF
TRBV19,.,TRBD2,TRBJ2-1,TGTGCCAGTAGTACCTCCTCAGCGGGAGCGAGCAATGAGCAGTTCTTC,CASSTSSAGASNEQFF
TRBV9,.,TRBD1,TRBJ2-1,TGTGCCAGCAGCGGGTCCGGGACAGGGGGCTACAATGAGCAGTTCTTC,CASSGSGTGGYNEQFF
TRBV9,.,.,TRBJ1-5,TGTGCCAGCAGCCTCGCTGGGGCGCGCAATCAGCCCCAGCATTTT,CASSLAGARNQPQHF
TRBV20-1,few,.,TRBJ1-1,TGCAGTGCTAGGTTCGGGATAGGGGCTTTCTTT,CSARFGIGAFF
TRBV9,.,.,TRBJ1-2,TGTGCCAGCAGCCCCCCCGGTCGGAGCTATGGCTACACCTTC,CASSPPGRSYGYTF
TRBV5-4,.,.,TRBJ1-4,TGTGCCAGCAGCTTGGCCCCCGGGGGTGAAAAACTGTTTTTT,CASSLAPGGEKLFF
TRBV5-4,.,.,TRBJ2-1,TGTGCCAGCAGCCTCCAAGGCGGCTATGAGCAGTTCTTC,CASSLQGGYEQFF
TRBV25-1,.,.,TRBJ2-5,TGTGCCAGCAGTGAGAGTTCGGTGGTGGGAGCCTACCAAGAGACCCAGTACTTC,CASSESSVVGAYQETQYF
TRBV21-1,.,.,TRBJ1-5,TGTGCCATCCTCCAAAGGGGCACCGGAGCTACAGTATTAGGGAATCAGCCCCAGCATTTT,CAILQRGTGATVLGNQPQHF
TRBV7-9,few,TRBD2,TRBJ2-3,TGTGCCAGCAGTTCTGACAACGGACTAGCGGGAGAAGCAGATACGCAGTATTTT,CASSSDNGLAGEADTQYF
TRBV14,few,TRBD1,TRBJ2-4,TGTGCCAGCAGCCAAACAGGGGGCGCGGCCAAAAACATTCAGTACTTC,CASSQTGGAAKNIQYF
TRBV7-2,.,.,TRBJ1-2,TGTGCCAGCAGCCATGGGACATTCAACTATGGCTACACCTTC,CASSHGTFNYGYTF
TRBV27,.,TRBD1,TRBJ1-1,TGTGCCAGCAGTACCGGGACAGGGGATGGCACTGAAGCTTTCTTT,CASSTGTGDGTEAFF
TRBV4-1,few,TRBD1,TRBJ1-4,TGCGCCAGCAGCCTCCGAACAGGGGGGACTAATGAAAAACTGTTTTTT,CASSLRTGGTNEKLFF
TRBV6-1,.,.,TRBJ2-3,TGTGCCAGCAGTGAATGGACGGGGACTAGCACAGATACGCAGTATTTT,CASSEWTGTSTDTQYF
TRBV28,.,TRBD1,TRBJ1-1,TGTGCCAGCAGTTTCCCCAGGGGGGACACTGAAGCTTTCTTT,CASSFPRGDTEAFF
TRBV7-9,.,TRBD1,TRBJ1-1,TGTTCCAGCAGCTTATTGGGGGACAGACCGAACACTGAAGCTTTCTTT,CSSSLLGDRPNTEAFF
TRBV28,.,TRBD1,TRBJ2-7,TGTGCCAGCAGTTGGACAGGGTTTTACGAGCAGTACTTC,CASSWTGFYEQYF
TRBV5-4,.,TRBD1,TRBJ2-7,TGTGCCAGCAGCCTCCCGGGACAGGGACCCTACGAGCAGTACTTC,CASSLPGQGPYEQYF
TRBV19,.,TRBD2,TRBJ2-3,TGTGCCAGTAGTATCGCGGGAGGGGGGGATACGCAGTATTTT,CASSIAGGGDTQYF
TRBV28,.,.,TRBJ1-3,TGTGCCAGCACCACCGGGTACACCATATATTTT,CASTTGYTIYF
TRBV9,.,TRBD1,TRBJ1-1,TGTGCCAGCAGCACTCGACAGGGGGGAGGTTACACTGAAGCTTTCTTT,CASSTRQGGGYTEAFF
TRBV2,.,.,TRBJ2-1,TGTGCCAGCGACCCCCGGGATGGGTCCTACAATGAGCAGTTCTTC,CASDPRDGSYNEQFF
TRBV7-9,once,.,TRBJ1-5,TGTTCCAGCAGCTATCAGGGTGGCAATCAGCCCCAGCATTTT,CSSSYQGGNQPQHF
TRBV9,.,TRBD1,TRBJ1-4,TGTGCCAGCAGCGGAGGGACAGGGTTTAATGAAAAACTGTTTTTT,CASSGGTGFNEKLFF
TRBV5-1,.,TRBD1,TRBJ1-2,TGCGCCAGCAGCTTAACAGGGGAACTTAACTATGGCTACACCTTC,CASSLTGELNYGYTF
TRBV18,few,TRBD2,TRBJ2-5,TGTGCCAGCTCACCACGGTGGCGGGAGGACTCACAAGAGACCCAGTACTTC,CASSPRWREDSQETQYF
TRBV10-3,.,TRBD1,TRBJ1-1,TGTGCCATCAGCCCTGTGACAGGGGGCACTGAAGCTTTCTTT,CAISPVTGGTEAFF
TRBV6-6,.,TRBD1,TRBJ1-2,TGTGCCAGCAGTTATGGGTGGGACAGGGATTTC,CASSYGWDRDF